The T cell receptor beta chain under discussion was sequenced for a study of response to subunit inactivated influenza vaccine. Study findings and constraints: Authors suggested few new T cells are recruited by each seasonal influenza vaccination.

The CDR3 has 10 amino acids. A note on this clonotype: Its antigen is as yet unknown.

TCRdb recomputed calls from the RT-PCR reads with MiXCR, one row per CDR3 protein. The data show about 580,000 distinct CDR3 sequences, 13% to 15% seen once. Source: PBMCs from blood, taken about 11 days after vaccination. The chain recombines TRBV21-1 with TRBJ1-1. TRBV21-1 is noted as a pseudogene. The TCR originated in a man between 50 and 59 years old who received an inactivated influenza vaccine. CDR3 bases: TGTGCCAGCAATCGCACTGAAGCTTTCTTT. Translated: CASNRTEAFF.